A single sample is the source of the 27 T cell receptor beta chains below, sequenced in a study of human T cells and chemical hapten exposure. TCRdb processed the RACE reads anew with MiXCR; each CDR3 protein has one entry. Among under 150,000 distinct CDR3 sequences, roughly 12% were seen once, and the ten largest hold about 1.4%. Indicated time point: patch test 1, 2 weeks after DPC sensitization. Specified treatment: therapeutic diphenylcyclopropenone sensitization with weekly scalp DPC. Specimen: whole blood, collected in connection with sensitization to the hapten diphenylcyclopropenone (DPC). All receptors derive from a woman aged 50 to 65 with alopecia areata. Some clones in this sample may be carry-over from other donors' samples.

In this sample, this clonotype turned up a few times. The chain carries TRBV6-5 and TRBJ1-5; D is possibly TRBD1 (5 bases). Trimming cost V 0 bases and J 3 bases, with 9 bases left between them. The CDR3 runs 15 residues. The germline CDR1 and CDR2 sequences are MNHEY and SVGAGI. The chain's CDR3 is CASSYSRGPNQPQHF. The DNA for the CDR3 is TGTGCCAGCAGTTACTCGAGGGGCCCCAATCAGCCCCAGCATTTT.

The CDR3 loop reads CASSQVEGVTPLHF. DNA for the CDR3: TGTGCCAGCAGCCAGGTTGAGGGTGTGACACCCCTCCACTTT. The chain joins TRBV6-4 to TRBJ1-6, with unresolved D. CDR1 and CDR2 from the germline V gene are MRHNA and SNTAGT. The CDR3 extends over 14 amino acids. V was clipped by 6 bases and J by 11 bases, with 17 bases between them.

V is TRBV6-2 or TRBV6-3 and J is TRBJ2-3; possibly TRBD1 for D (5 bases). Deletions cut 3 bases from V and 2 bases from J, with 12 bases between. The CDR3 has 15 residues. From germline, CDR1 is MNHEY and CDR2 SVGEGT. The CDR3 loop is CASSYQGSYTDTQYF. CDR3 nucleotide sequence: TGTGCCAGCAGTTATCAGGGCAGTTACACAGATACGCAGTATTTT.

This clonotype was seen ten or more times. The gene calls are TRBV7-2 and TRBJ1-5; D might be TRBD1 (5 bases). Trimming stripped 1 base from V and 4 bases from J, with 14 bases between. CDR3 length: 16 amino acids. The germline gives CDR1 SGHTA, CDR2 FQGNSA. In DNA form, the CDR3 reads TGTGCCAGCAGCTTAGGGCGGGGGATGGGGAATCAGCCCCAGCATTTT. Protein: CASSLGRGMGNQPQHF.

The sample holds a few counts of this clonotype. V is TRBV7-6 and J is TRBJ2-5; the match to TRBD2 covers 13 bases. V shed 4 bases, J shed 5 bases, and the junction held 4 bases outside the gene matches. The CDR3 runs 15 residues. Germline loops: CDR1 SGHVS, CDR2 FNYEAQ. This CDR3 is CASSSGTSGMETQYF. The CDR3, as DNA: TGTGCCAGCAGCTCCGGGACTAGCGGGATGGAGACCCAGTACTTC.

This chain uses TRBV18 with TRBJ1-1; D gene uncertain. This CDR3 has 13 residues. Germline lookup yields CDR1 KGHSH and CDR2 LQKENI. V was cut by 7 bases and J by 1 base, with 10 bases left in between. CDR3 DNA: TGTGCCAGCTTAACATGGGGGAACACTGAAGCTTTCTTT. Translating it yields CASLTWGNTEAFF.

This clonotype was counted ten times or more. The DNA for the CDR3 is TGTGCCAGCAGTTATGGGTACCCAGAGACCCAGTACTTC. Residues: CASSYGYPETQYF. V usage is TRBV6-6 and J usage is TRBJ2-5, with D hard to call. This CDR3 region has 13 residues. V lost 3 bases to trimming and J lost 4 bases, with 9 bases between them. CDR1 and CDR2 (germline): MNHNY, SVGAGI (reference sequence).

This sequence joins TRBV2 and TRBJ1-5, with D perhaps matching TRBD1 (6 bases). V lost 6 bases and J 6 bases, leaving 18 bases between the germline ends. This CDR3 has 15 residues. The germline V gene encodes CDR1 SNHLY and CDR2 FYNNEI. The CDR3 nucleotides are TGTGCCAGCAGCCACAGGGTAATTGGAATTCAGCCCCAGCATTTT. Protein sequence: CASSHRVIGIQPQHF.

The genes are TRBV27 and TRBJ2-1, with D possibly matching TRBD1 (6 bases). The V end was cut by 3 bases, the J end by 5 bases, with 14 bases between. This CDR3 spans 15 amino acids. Germline V gives CDR1 MNHEY, CDR2 SMNVEV (reference sequence). The CDR3 sequence is CASSFSGAEDNEQFF. The CDR3 coding sequence is TGTGCCAGCAGTTTTTCAGGGGCCGAGGACAATGAGCAGTTCTTC.

The chain combines TRBV10-2 with TRBJ2-7, with D uncertain. This CDR3 contains 12 residues. Per the germline V gene, CDR1 is WSHSY and CDR2 is SAAADI. V dropped 8 bases and J dropped 1 base, with 9 bases sitting between them. CDR3 in amino acids: CASGAGSYEQYF. DNA for the CDR3: TGCGCCAGCGGAGCTGGATCCTACGAGCAGTACTTC.

This clonotype was observed at least ten times. The genes are TRBV7-2 and TRBJ1-3; D is ambiguous. With 5 bases removed from V and 4 bases from J, the gap between germline ends came to 9 bases. From germline, CDR1 is SGHTA and CDR2 FQGNSA. CDR3 length equals 13 residues. CDR3 sequence reads: CASSLPPGNTIYF. DNA of the CDR3: TGTGCCAGCAGCCTACCGCCGGGAAACACCATATATTTT.

This chain connects TRBV18 to TRBJ2-3; D is unclear. The ends were cut back, 6 bases at V and 6 bases at J, with 10 bases in the middle. The CDR3 runs to 12 residues. Germline-derived CDR1 and CDR2 are KGHSH and LQKENI. The CDR3 region is CASSSTSDTQYF. The CDR3 DNA follows: TGTGCCAGCTCTTCGACATCCGATACGCAGTATTTT.

This clonotype was seen at least ten times. The chain joins TRBV4-3 to TRBJ1-2; D not resolved. The CDR3 contains 16 residues. The V end lost 8 bases, the J end lost 2 bases, and 21 bases lay between the germline ends. Germline lookup yields CDR1 LGHNA and CDR2 YSLEER. The CDR3 DNA sequence: TGCGCCAGCGGAACTGCACGCGGCAGTGACAACTATGGCTACACCTTC. This translates into CASGTARGSDNYGYTF.

The chain employs TRBV5-1 and TRBJ1-4, with a tentative D call TRBD1 (5 bases). The germline gives CDR1 SGHRS, CDR2 YFSETQ. Trimming shortened V by 4 bases and J by 7 bases, and 14 bases separated the two germline ends. The CDR3 sequence is 14 residues long. CDR3 DNA sequence: TGCGCCAGCAGCCTGGGGGGGAATGGTGAAAAACTGTTTTTT. Its protein product is CASSLGGNGEKLFF.

There are many counts of this clonotype. The chain couples TRBV15 to TRBJ2-1, with TRBD1 identical over 8 bases. This CDR3 region has 13 residues. Germline V gene sequence: CDR1 LNHNV, CDR2 YYDKDF (reference sequence). With 0 bases clipped from V and 9 bases from J, the junction kept 1 base outside the gene matches. DNA for the CDR3: TGTGCCACCAGCAGAGATACAGGGGGTGAGCAGTTCTTC. Its translation is CATSRDTGGEQFF.

This sequence joins TRBV29-1 and TRBJ2-7, with TRBD1 matching over 11 bases. The CDR3 length is 14 residues. Germline lookup yields CDR1 SQVTM and CDR2 ANQGSEA. The J segment lost 6 bases and the V segment lost 2 bases, leaving 6 bases of the junction unmatched. The CDR3 loop is CSVEKDRGRGEQYF. CDR3 nucleotides: TGCAGCGTTGAAAAGGACAGGGGGCGCGGCGAGCAGTACTTC.

This rearrangement joins TRBV18 to TRBJ1-6, with D possibly being TRBD1 (6 bases). V lost 6 bases to trimming and J lost 14 bases, with 17 bases between them. Germline CDR1 is KGHSH and CDR2 is LQKENI. The CDR3 extends over 13 amino acids. Here the CDR3 DNA reads TGTGCCAGCTCCCCAAGGGGGGACCGGGCCCTCCACTTT. Protein sequence: CASSPRGDRALHF.

V and J are TRBV4-1 and TRBJ1-1; D remains ambiguous. V lost 6 bases, J lost 1 base, and 15 bases lay in between. Germline V gene data show CDR1 as MGHRA and CDR2 as YSYEKL. There are 15 residues in the CDR3. The CDR3 DNA sequence: TGCGCCAGCAGATCGGAGGGAAGGACGAACACTGAAGCTTTCTTT. Residues: CASRSEGRTNTEAFF.

This clonotype was detected many times. This chain links TRBV11-2 with TRBJ1-4; D might be TRBD1 (5 bases). This CDR3 contains 14 residues. The germline V and J ends were trimmed by 4 bases and 8 bases, with 14 bases remaining between them. Germline CDR1 SGHAT, CDR2 FQNNGV. This CDR3 is CASSSRLGPEKLFF. The CDR3 DNA sequence: TGTGCCAGCAGCTCCCGTTTGGGACCCGAAAAACTGTTTTTT.

This chain connects TRBV6-5 to TRBJ1-1, with 7 bases identical to TRBD1. V shed 10 bases, J shed 5 bases, and the junction held 13 bases outside the gene matches. CDR1 MNHEY and CDR2 SVGAGI come from the germline V gene. This CDR3 region has 14 residues. The CDR3 DNA follows: TGTGCCACCATTGCTCCAGGGGGGGGAACTGAAGCTTTCTTT. This codes for CATIAPGGGTEAFF.

This chain joins TRBV5-6 and TRBJ1-1; no definite D call. V was trimmed by 0 bases and J by 2 bases, leaving 5 bases between them. The CDR3 runs 13 residues. Germline V lookup: CDR1 SGHDT, CDR2 YYEEEE. CDR3 loop: CASSLVLNTEAFF. The CDR3 nucleotides are TGTGCCAGCAGCTTGGTTCTAAACACTGAAGCTTTCTTT.

This clonotype was detected only a few times. V is TRBV3-1 and J is TRBJ1-5; tentatively, D is TRBD1 (5 bases). Germline loops: CDR1 LGHDT, CDR2 YNNKEL (reference sequence). CDR3 size: 15 residues. Trimming removed 5 bases at V and 4 bases at J, with 15 bases between. CDR3 region: CASSVGHWGNQPQHF. DNA for the CDR3: TGTGCCAGCAGCGTGGGGCATTGGGGTAATCAGCCCCAGCATTTT.

This clonotype was seen more than once but under ten times. V usage is TRBV29-1 and J usage is TRBJ2-1; 7 nucleotides agree with TRBD2. Germline V lookup: CDR1 SQVTM, CDR2 ANQGSEA. The V segment lost 8 bases and the J segment 5 bases; nucleotides outside the gene matches: 15. This CDR3 region has 15 residues. CDR3 nucleotide sequence: TGCAGCATACTCCGCTCGACTAGCCTAAACAATGAGCAGTTCTTC. The encoded protein is CSILRSTSLNNEQFF.

This clonotype was detected only a few times. This chain links TRBV7-8 with TRBJ2-2; D is tentatively TRBD1 or TRBD2 (5 bases each). The CDR3 spans 16 residues. Deletions cut 4 bases from V and 2 bases from J, with 14 bases between. Germline V gives CDR1 SGHVS, CDR2 FQNEAQ. The CDR3 here is CASSSTGRLNTGELFF. The CDR3, as DNA: TGTGCCAGCAGCTCGACGGGACGACTTAACACCGGGGAGCTGTTTTTT.

This clonotype has ten or more counts. The gene calls are TRBV20-1 and TRBJ1-1, with D unresolved. Trimming took off 6 bases at V and 4 bases at J, with 15 bases between the two ends. This CDR3 has 13 amino acids. Germline V gene sequence: CDR1 DFQATT, CDR2 SNEGSKA (reference sequence). CDR3 nucleotide sequence: TGCAGTGCCGCCTGGGTCCCGGGCACTGAAGCTTTCTTT. It encodes CSAAWVPGTEAFF.

This clonotype was detected a few times. The chain carries TRBV2 and TRBJ2-1; a possible D gene is TRBD1 (6 bases). The CDR3 contains 16 residues. Germline V gene sequence: CDR1 SNHLY, CDR2 FYNNEI. The V gene lost 6 bases and the J gene lost 1 base, with 16 bases spanning the gap. The CDR3 sequence is CASSDQWGRSYNEQFF. The CDR3 DNA sequence: TGTGCCAGCAGCGATCAATGGGGGCGGTCCTACAATGAGCAGTTCTTC.

This chain links TRBV3-1 with TRBJ2-1; 8 bases map to TRBD1. The CDR3 is 13 amino acids. V shed 6 bases and J 8 bases; nucleotides not matched to a gene: 6. Germline V gene data show CDR1 as LGHDT and CDR2 as YNNKEL (reference sequence). CDR3 sequence: CASRDRVVDEQFF. CDR3 sequence (DNA): TGTGCCAGCAGGGACAGGGTAGTAGATGAGCAGTTCTTC.